This T cell receptor beta chain is drawn from a study of graft-versus-host responses after intestinal transplantation. The wider study: The recipients all started with anti-thymocyte globulin induction and then took tacrolimus and steroids for roughly 3 years.

Data came from immunoSEQ multiplex PCR; TCRdb stores just in-frame clones and leaves some out. The data show around 45,000 clones, with roughly 91% seen just once and roughly 2.5% held by the top ten. V lost 7 bases to trimming and J lost 1 base, with 11 bases between them. The V gene's germline CDR1 is MDHEN and CDR2 SYDVKM. The CDR3 sequence is 14 residues long. Remarks on this clone: Its antigen is still unknown.

Study outcomes and limitations: Graft-donor T cell macrochimerism coincided with high graft-versus-host to host-versus-graft clonal ratios in allografts. Some GvH clones appeared in ileal mucosa or blood before recipient bone marrow.

Sequencing used unstimulated CD4+ T cells sorted from spleen or lymph node cells, obtained before transplant. This chain connects TRBV28 to TRBJ1-5; perhaps TRBD1 as D (5 bases). This receptor was identified in a human donor who was the organ donor for an intestinal transplant. The CDR3 nucleotides read TGTGCCAGCATAACGGCAGGGAGCAATCAGCCCCAGCATTTT. It yields the protein CASITAGSNQPQHF.